This T cell receptor (beta chain) comes out of a study of shared clonotypes between healthy human individuals. Study findings and constraints: Sequencing of the sorted subsets was shown by rarefaction to be incomplete despite large depth.

Remarks on this clone: Its matching antigen is unknown.

In the study's own analysis: From ImmunoSEQ came sequences covering only the junction and carrying no quality scores, so filtering differed. Profiling relied on immunoSEQ multiplex PCR, and the TCRdb table lists in-frame clones only, not all of them. V, J and clone size reflect that table, while D and trimming were determined from the DNA. The sample carries roughly 640,000 clones, approximately 97% recorded once. The CDR3 is made up of 15 amino acids. V gave up 5 bases and J gave up 5 bases, with 19 bases separating them. CDR1 and CDR2 (germline): LNHDA, SQIVND (reference sequence). Healthy HIV-negative adults with no recent acute infections or vaccinations were recruited as donors.

The V gene is TRBV19, the J gene TRBJ2-7, with D perhaps assigned TRBD1 or TRBD2 (5 bases each). The receptor's source is a woman in her 30s in good health. Material for sequencing was naive CD4+ T cells sorted from blood. Sample subset: CD45RA+ positively selected. CDR3 loop: CASSPEGQGLHEQYF. In DNA form, the CDR3 reads TGTGCCAGTAGTCCAGAGGGGCAGGGTCTCCACGAGCAGTACTTC.